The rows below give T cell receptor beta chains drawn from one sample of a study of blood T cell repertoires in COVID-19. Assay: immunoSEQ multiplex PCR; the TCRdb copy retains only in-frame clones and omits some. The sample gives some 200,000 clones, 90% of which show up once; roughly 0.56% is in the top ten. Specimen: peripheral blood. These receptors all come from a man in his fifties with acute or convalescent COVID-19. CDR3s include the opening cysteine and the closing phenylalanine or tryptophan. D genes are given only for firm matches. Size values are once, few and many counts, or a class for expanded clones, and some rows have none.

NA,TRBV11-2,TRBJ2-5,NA,TGTGCCAGCAGTGGTGAGGGCCGAGAGACCCAGTACTTC,CASSGEGRETQYF
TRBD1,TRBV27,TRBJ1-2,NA,TGTGCCAGCAGTTTTTCTACAGGGGAGGGCTACACCTTC,CASSFSTGEGYTF
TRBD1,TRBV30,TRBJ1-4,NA,TGTGCCTGGAGTTCGGGACAGGGGGCAAATATTAATGAAAAACTGTTTTTT,CAWSSGQGANINEKLFF
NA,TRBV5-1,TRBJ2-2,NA,TGCGCCAGCAGCTTGCCTTACACCGGGGAGCTGTTTTTT,CASSLPYTGELFF
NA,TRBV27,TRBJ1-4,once,TGTGCCAGCAGAAACTCCGGGGAGGGAGAAAAACTGTTTTTT,CASRNSGEGEKLFF
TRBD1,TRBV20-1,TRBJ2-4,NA,TGCAGTGCTAGTCCGGGGACAGGGGGAGACATTCAGTACTTC,CSASPGTGGDIQYF
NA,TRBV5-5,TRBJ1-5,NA,TGTGCCAGCAGCTTGGCGGGGAGCAATCAGCCCCAGCATTTT,CASSLAGSNQPQHF
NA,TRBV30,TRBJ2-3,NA,TGTGCCTGGAGAAAGCTATTCACAGATACGCAGTATTTT,CAWRKLFTDTQYF
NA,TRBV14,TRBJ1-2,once,TGTGCCAGCAGCCAAGCGGGCCGGGAACTCTTC,CASSQAGRELF
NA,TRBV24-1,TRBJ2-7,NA,TGTGCCACCAGTGATAGACGATCGGGCGAGCAGTACTTC,CATSDRRSGEQYF
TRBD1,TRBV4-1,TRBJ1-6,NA,TGCGCCAGCAGCCAGGACAGGTTTAATTCACCCCTCCACTTT,CASSQDRFNSPLHF
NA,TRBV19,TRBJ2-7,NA,TGTGCCAGTAGTGCGGGGGCATCCTACGAGCAGTACTTC,CASSAGASYEQYF
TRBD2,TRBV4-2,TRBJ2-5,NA,TGTGCCAGCAGCCAGACTAGCGGGCAAGAGACCCAGTACTTC,CASSQTSGQETQYF
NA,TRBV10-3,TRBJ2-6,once,TGTGCCATCTTGGCCTTCTCTGGGGCCAACGTCCTGACTTTC,CAILAFSGANVLTF
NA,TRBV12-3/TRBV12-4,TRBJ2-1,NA,TGTGCCAGCAGTCCCGGGATACAACAGTTCTTC,CASSPGIQQFF
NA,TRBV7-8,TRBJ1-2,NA,TGTGCCAGCAGCCCTCCTGGGATGAGGGACTATGGCTACACCTTC,CASSPPGMRDYGYTF
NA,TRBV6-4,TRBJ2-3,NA,TGTGCCAGCAGTGACCAGGCCAAAGATACGCAGTATTTT,CASSDQAKDTQYF
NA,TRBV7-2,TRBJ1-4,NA,TGTGCCAGCAGCAAGAATGGACAGCGTAATGAAAAACTGTTTTTT,CASSKNGQRNEKLFF
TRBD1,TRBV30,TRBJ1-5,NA,TGTGCCTGGAGTGGGGACAGTTTCAATCAGCCCCAGCATTTT,CAWSGDSFNQPQHF
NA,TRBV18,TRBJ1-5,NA,TGTGCCAGCTCACCCGTTAACAGGGCCAATCAGCCCCAGCATTTT,CASSPVNRANQPQHF
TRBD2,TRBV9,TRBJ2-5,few,TGTGCCAGCAGCGACCGGACTAGCACTACCCAAGAGACCCAGTACTTC,CASSDRTSTTQETQYF
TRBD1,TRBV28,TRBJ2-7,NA,TGTGCCAGCAGTTCAAGACAGGGAAATATGGGGGAGCAGTACTTC,CASSSRQGNMGEQYF
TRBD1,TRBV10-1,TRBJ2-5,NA,TGCGCCAGCAGTTTCGGGACAGCACAAGAGACCCAGTACTTC,CASSFGTAQETQYF
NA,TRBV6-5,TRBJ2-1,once,TGTGCCAGCAGTTACGCGGGCTCCTACAATGAGCAGTTCTTC,CASSYAGSYNEQFF
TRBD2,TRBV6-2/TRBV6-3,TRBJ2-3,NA,TGTGCCAGCAGTTACGATGCGGGAGCCGGAGATACGCAGTATTTT,CASSYDAGAGDTQYF
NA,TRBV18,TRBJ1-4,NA,TGTGCCAGCTCGCTCATTCGAGATGAAAAACTGTTTTTT,CASSLIRDEKLFF
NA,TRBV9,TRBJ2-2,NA,TGTGCCAGCAGCTCTGGGGGCATTATGGCCGGGGAGCTGTTTTTT,CASSSGGIMAGELFF
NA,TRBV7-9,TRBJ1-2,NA,TGTGCCAGCAGCTTATTCCCAAAACGGGGGGCTGAGAACTATGGCTACACCTTC,CASSLFPKRGAENYGYTF
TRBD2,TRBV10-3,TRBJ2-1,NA,TGTGCCATCAGTGAGTCGCGGGAGTCATACAATGAGCAGTTCTTC,CAISESRESYNEQFF
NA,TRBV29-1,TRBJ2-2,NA,TGCAGCGTTGGCGGGGACAGCAACACCGGGGAGCTGTTTTTT,CSVGGDSNTGELFF
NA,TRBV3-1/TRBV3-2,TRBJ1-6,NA,TGTGCCAGCGCCCGGGTAGATGATTCACCCCTCCACTTT,CASARVDDSPLHF
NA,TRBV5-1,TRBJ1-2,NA,TGCGCCAGCAGCCCACGAACAGGGAAGTCCTATGGCTACACCTTC,CASSPRTGKSYGYTF
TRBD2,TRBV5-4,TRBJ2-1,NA,TGTGCCAGCAGCTTGTCACTAGCGGGATCCTACAATGAGCAGTTCTTC,CASSLSLAGSYNEQFF
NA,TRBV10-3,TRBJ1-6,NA,TGTGCCATCAGGCAGGGTGGCAGGGGTTATAATTCACCCCTCCACTTT,CAIRQGGRGYNSPLHF